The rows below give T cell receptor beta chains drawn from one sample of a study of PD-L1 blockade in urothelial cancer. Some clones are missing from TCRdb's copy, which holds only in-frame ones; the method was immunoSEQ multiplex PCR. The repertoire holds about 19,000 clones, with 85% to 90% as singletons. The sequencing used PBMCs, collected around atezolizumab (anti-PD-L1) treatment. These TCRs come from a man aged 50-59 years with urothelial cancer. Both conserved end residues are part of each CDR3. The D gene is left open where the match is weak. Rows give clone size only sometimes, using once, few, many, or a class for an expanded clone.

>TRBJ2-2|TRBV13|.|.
TGTGCCAGCAGCTTAAAATTCCTTCTGGGACAGAACACCGGGGAGCTGTTTTTT
CASSLKFLLGQNTGELFF
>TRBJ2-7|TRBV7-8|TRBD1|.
TGTGCCAGCAGCAACAGGGGCGCATCCTACGAGCAGTACTTC
CASSNRGASYEQYF
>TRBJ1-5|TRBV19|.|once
TGTGCCAGTAGTACACGACAGGAAGGGCAGCCCCAGCATTTT
CASSTRQEGQPQHF
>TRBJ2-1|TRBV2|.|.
TGTGCCAGCGACATTAGCGGAGACTCCTACAATGAGCAGTTCTTC
CASDISGDSYNEQFF
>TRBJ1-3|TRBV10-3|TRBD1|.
TGTGCCATCAGGGGGGACAGGACCATCTCTGGAAACACCATATATTTT
CAIRGDRTISGNTIYF
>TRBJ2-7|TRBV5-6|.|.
TGTGCCAGCAGCTTGGTGCCAACCCGAGGGAACTACGAGCAGTACTTC
CASSLVPTRGNYEQYF
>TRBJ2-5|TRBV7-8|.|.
TGTGCCAGCAGCTTGGGTAGTCCGCGGGGTCAAGAGACCCAGTACTTC
CASSLGSPRGQETQYF
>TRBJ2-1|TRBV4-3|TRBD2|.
TGCGCCAGCAGCCAATTACTAGCGGGAGGGCAGCATGAGCAGTTCTTC
CASSQLLAGGQHEQFF
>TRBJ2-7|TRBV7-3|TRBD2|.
TGTGCCAGCAGCTTAAGAGGGCGCGGGGGGTCACCCGGAGGGGAGCAGTACTTC
CASSLRGRGGSPGGEQYF
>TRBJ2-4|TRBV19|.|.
TGTGCCACCGTGGCCAGGGGAGGGGGAAACATTCAGTACTTC
CATVARGGGNIQYF
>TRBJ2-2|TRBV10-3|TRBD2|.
TGTGCCATCAGCGGCGGGGGGGCCAGTGGGGAGCTGTTTTTT
CAISGGGASGELFF